This note documents a single T cell receptor beta chain sequence. Its antigen is unknown. For the second PCR, which ran for 7 to 11 cycles, a sample-barcoded 5' primer and a J-beta primer mix were used. In TCRdb, the 5' RACE reads were re-called with MiXCR into one record per CDR3 protein. Seen here are 800,000 to 900,000 distinct CDR3 sequences, about 59% observed once, and the top ten hold about a quarter. The sample belongs to a study of blood T cells in healthy people across ages. Whole-study findings and limits: CMV status of donors was not determined, possibly confounding expanded clonotype changes. Relative to aged donors, long-lived donors carried more naive CD4+ cells and displayed higher diversity.

The CDR3 extends over 14 amino acids. CDR1 and CDR2 from the germline V gene are DFQATT and SNEGSKA (reference sequence). Trimming stripped 5 bases from V and 3 bases from J, with 17 bases between. The chain joins TRBV20-1 to TRBJ2-7; tentative D call: TRBD1 (5 bases). This TCR was recovered from a man aged 30 to 45 in good health. Sequenced: blood. The CDR3: CSAVSDKGLYEQYF. CDR3 nucleotides: TGCAGTGCTGTTTCGGACAAGGGCCTCTACGAGCAGTACTTC.